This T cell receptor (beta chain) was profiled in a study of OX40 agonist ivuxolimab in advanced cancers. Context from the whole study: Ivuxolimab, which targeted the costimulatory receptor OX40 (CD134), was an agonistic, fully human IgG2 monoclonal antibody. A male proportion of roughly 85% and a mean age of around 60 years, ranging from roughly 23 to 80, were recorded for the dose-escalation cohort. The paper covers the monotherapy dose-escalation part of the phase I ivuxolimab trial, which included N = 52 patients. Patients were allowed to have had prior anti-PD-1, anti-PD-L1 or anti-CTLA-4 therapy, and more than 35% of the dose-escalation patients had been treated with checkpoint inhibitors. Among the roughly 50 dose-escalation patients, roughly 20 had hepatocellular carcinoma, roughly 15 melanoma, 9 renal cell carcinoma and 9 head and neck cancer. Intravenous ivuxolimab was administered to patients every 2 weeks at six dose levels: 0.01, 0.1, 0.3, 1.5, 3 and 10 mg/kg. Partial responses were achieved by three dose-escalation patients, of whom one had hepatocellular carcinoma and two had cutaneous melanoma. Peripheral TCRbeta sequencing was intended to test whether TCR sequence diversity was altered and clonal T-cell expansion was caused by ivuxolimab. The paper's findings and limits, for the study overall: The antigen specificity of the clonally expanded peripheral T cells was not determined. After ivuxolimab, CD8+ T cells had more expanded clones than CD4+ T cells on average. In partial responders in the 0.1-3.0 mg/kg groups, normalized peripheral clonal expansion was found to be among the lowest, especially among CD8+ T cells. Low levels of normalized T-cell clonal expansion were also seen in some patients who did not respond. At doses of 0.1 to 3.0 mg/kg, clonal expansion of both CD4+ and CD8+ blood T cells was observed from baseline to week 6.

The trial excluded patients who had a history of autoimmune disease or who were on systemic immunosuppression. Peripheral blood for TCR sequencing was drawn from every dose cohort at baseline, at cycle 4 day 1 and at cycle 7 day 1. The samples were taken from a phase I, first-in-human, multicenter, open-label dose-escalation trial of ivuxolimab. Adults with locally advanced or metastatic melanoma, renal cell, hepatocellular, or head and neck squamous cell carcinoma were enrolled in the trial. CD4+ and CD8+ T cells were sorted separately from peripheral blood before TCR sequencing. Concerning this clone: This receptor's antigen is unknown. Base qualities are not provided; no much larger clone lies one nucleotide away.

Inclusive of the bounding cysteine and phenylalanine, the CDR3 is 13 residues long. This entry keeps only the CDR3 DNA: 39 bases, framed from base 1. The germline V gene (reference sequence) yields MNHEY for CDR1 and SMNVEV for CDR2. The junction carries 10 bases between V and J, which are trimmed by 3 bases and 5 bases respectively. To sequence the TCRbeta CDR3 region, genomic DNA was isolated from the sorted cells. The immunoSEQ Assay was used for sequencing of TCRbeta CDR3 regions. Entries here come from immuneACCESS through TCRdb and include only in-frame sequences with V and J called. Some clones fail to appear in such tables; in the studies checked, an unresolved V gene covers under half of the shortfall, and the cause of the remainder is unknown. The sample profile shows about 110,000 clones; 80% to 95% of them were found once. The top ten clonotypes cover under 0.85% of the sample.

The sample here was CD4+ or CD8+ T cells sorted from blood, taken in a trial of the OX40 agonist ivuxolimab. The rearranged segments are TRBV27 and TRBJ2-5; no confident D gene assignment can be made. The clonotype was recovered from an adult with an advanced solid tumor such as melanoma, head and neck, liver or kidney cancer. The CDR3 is CASSFPPQETQYF. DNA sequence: TGTGCCAGCAGTTTCCCCCCCCAGGAGACCCAGTACTTC.